This T cell receptor (beta chain) was sequenced during a study of cytomegalovirus exposure and HLA in healthy donors. PCR used 60 Vbeta primers and 13 Jbeta primers. TCRdb's copy holds only in-frame clones and misses some; the assay was immunoSEQ multiplex PCR. This table lists roughly 120,000 clones. The CDR3 length is 13 residues. The V end lost 5 bases, the J end lost 3 bases, and 10 bases lay between the germline ends. Germline V CDR1 and CDR2: PRHDT, FYEKMQ (reference sequence). The J gene is TRBJ2-5, the V gene TRBV13, with D maybe TRBD2 (5 bases). The clonotype was recovered from a man in his forties in good health and CMV-seronegative. Sequencing input: PBMCs. The CDR3: CASSATRKETQYF. In DNA, the CDR3 is TGTGCCAGCAGCGCCACTAGAAAAGAGACCCAGTACTTC.